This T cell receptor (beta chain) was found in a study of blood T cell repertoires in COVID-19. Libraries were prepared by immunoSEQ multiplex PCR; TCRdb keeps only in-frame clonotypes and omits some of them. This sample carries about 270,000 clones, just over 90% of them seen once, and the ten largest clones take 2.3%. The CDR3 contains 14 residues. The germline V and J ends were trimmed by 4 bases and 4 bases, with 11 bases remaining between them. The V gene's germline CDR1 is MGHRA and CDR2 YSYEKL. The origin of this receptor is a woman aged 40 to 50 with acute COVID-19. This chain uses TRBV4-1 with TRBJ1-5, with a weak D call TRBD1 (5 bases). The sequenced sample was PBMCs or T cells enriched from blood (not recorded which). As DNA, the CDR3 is TGCGCCAGCAGCCTAGCCGGGGGAAATCAGCCCCAGCATTTT. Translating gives CASSLAGGNQPQHF.